This T cell receptor (beta chain) was profiled in a study of blood T cell repertoires in COVID-19. Turning to the study itself: Italy, Spain and the United States were the sources of the convalescent and acute COVID-19 samples. Sources were T cells, B-cell-depleted T cells, or PBMCs; the material itself was cDNA or gDNA.

In the authors' workflow: Cell counts per sample came from amplifying reference gene primers. Profiling relied on immunoSEQ multiplex PCR, and the TCRdb table lists in-frame clones only, not all of them. V, J and clone size reflect that table, while D and trimming were determined from the DNA. Of 35,000 to 50,000 clones listed, about four fifths are singletons. Germline V CDR1 and CDR2: MNHNY, SVGAGI (reference sequence). V was clipped by 2 bases and J by 2 bases, with 9 bases between them. The CDR3 loop spans 15 amino acids. The chain is built from TRBV6-6 and TRBJ1-4, with unresolved D. Sequenced sample: peripheral blood. The source of this sequence is a woman older than 75 with acute or convalescent COVID-19. In DNA, the CDR3 is TGTGCCAGCAGTTACCGCCCCGGGACTAATGAAAAACTGTTTTTT. Protein sequence: CASSYRPGTNEKLFF.